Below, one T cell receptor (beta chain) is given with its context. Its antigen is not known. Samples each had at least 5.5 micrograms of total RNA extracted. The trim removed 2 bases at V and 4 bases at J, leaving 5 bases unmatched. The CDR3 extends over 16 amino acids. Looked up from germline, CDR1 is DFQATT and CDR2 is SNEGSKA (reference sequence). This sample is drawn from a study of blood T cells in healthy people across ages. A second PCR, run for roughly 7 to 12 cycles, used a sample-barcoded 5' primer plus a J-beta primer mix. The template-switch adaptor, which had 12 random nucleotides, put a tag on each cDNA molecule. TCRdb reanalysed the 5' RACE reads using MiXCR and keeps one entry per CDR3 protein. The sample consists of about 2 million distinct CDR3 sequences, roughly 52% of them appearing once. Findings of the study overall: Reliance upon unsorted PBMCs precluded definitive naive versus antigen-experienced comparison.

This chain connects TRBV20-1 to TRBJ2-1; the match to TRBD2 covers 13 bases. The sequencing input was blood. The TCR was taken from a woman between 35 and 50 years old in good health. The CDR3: CSARRRTSGGYNEQFF. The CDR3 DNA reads TGCAGTGCTAGACGTCGGACTAGCGGGGGTTACAATGAGCAGTTCTTC.